One and the same sample provided the 22 T cell receptor beta chains below, sequenced in a study of T cell responses to AZD1222 COVID-19 vaccine. The method was immunoSEQ multiplex PCR; TCRdb's version includes in-frame clones alone and lacks a portion of them. Among 150,000 or so clones listed, about 89% were seen once. This material consisted of peripheral blood, taken 28 days after the second AZD1222 dose. The receptor source for this set is an adult who received the AZD1222 COVID-19 vaccine.

J is TRBJ1-4 and V is TRBV30; D uncertain. The germline V gene encodes CDR1 GTSNPN and CDR2 SVGIG (reference sequence). The CDR3 extends over 12 amino acids. The V end lost 5 bases, the J end lost 5 bases, and 9 bases lay between the germline ends. This CDR3 reads CAWGSRNEKLFF. CDR3 sequence (DNA): TGTGCCTGGGGTAGTAGGAATGAAAAACTGTTTTTT.

This chain connects TRBV12-5 to TRBJ1-1; no clear D. Germline V gene sequence: CDR1 LGHNT, CDR2 FRNRAP. This CDR3 spans 14 amino acids. Trimming shortened V by 1 base and J by 0 bases, and 6 bases separated the two germline ends. The CDR3 DNA is TGTGCTAGTGGTTTGGGAGGGCTGAACACTGAAGCTTTCTTT. Translation gives CASGLGGLNTEAFF.

The J gene is TRBJ2-2, the V gene TRBV19; TRBD1 matches 7 bases. The CDR3 contains 16 residues. V trimming: 4 bases; J trimming: 5 bases; junction bases outside the gene matches: 10. Per the germline V gene, CDR1 is LNHDA and CDR2 is SQIVND (reference sequence). Here the CDR3 reads CASSSPRQGRTGELFF. The CDR3 nucleotides are TGTGCCAGTAGTAGCCCCCGACAGGGCCGGACCGGGGAGCTGTTTTTT.

The chain has TRBV5-4 and TRBJ1-6; D remains ambiguous. The CDR3 contains 14 residues. Trimming took off 0 bases at V and 7 bases at J, with 8 bases between the two ends. CDR1 is SGHNT and CDR2 is YYREEE in the germline V gene (reference sequence). The CDR3 loop reads CASSLEGGNSPLHF. The CDR3 bases are TGTGCCAGCAGCTTGGAGGGAGGGAATTCACCCCTCCACTTT.

The rearrangement joins TRBV30 to TRBJ2-1; D possibly uses TRBD1 or TRBD2 (6 bases each). The germline V gene has CDR1 GTSNPN and CDR2 SVGIG (reference sequence). V shed 4 bases and J shed 7 bases, with 11 bases lying between them. The CDR3 is made up of 12 amino acids. Here the CDR3 reads CAWTQGTNEQFF. The CDR3 DNA follows: TGTGCCTGGACTCAGGGGACTAATGAGCAGTTCTTC.

This rearrangement joins TRBV5-1 to TRBJ2-7; D perhaps matches TRBD2 (6 bases). The CDR3 totals 15 residues. V was clipped by 0 bases and J by 0 bases, with 10 bases between them. In germline, CDR1 is SGHRS, CDR2 YFSETQ. The CDR3 loop reads CASSLEAGNSYEQYF. The CDR3 coding sequence is TGCGCCAGCAGCTTGGAGGCGGGGAACTCCTACGAGCAGTACTTC.

This clone was found once. The rearrangement links TRBV6-5 to TRBJ2-1; 8 positions match TRBD2. Germline V gene data show CDR1 as MNHEY and CDR2 as SVGAGI. With 6 bases clipped from V and 5 bases from J, the junction kept 9 bases outside the gene matches. The CDR3 extends over 15 amino acids. CDR3 loop: CASRRTSGRNNEQFF. In DNA, the CDR3 is TGTGCCAGCAGGCGAACTAGCGGACGGAACAATGAGCAGTTCTTC.

The chain joins TRBV5-1 to TRBJ2-1; 14 bases align to TRBD2. There are 16 residues in the CDR3. V shed 0 bases and J 8 bases; nucleotides not matched to a gene: 4. The V gene's germline CDR1 is SGHRS and CDR2 YFSETQ. The DNA of the CDR3 is TGCGCCAGCAGCTTGGTTGGGACTAGCGGGAGATATGAGCAGTTCTTC. Translating it yields CASSLVGTSGRYEQFF. Together with reference TRBV5-1 and TRBJ2-1, the CDR3 gives the full variable domain: KAGVTQTPRYLIKTRGQQVTLSCSPISGHRSVSWYQQTPGQGLQFLFEYFSETQRNKGNFPGRFSGRQFSNSRSEMNVSTLELGDSALYLCASSLVGTSGRYEQFFGPGTRLTVL.

The rearrangement joins TRBV11-3 to TRBJ2-1; TRBD2 is a possible D gene (6 bases). V was trimmed by 5 bases and J by 5 bases, leaving 13 bases between them. Germline CDR1 SGHNT, CDR2 YENEEA. The CDR3 is 14 amino acids. CDR3 amino acids: CASSVTSTDNEQFF. CDR3 sequence (DNA): TGTGCCAGCAGCGTCACTAGCACTGACAATGAGCAGTTCTTC.

The J gene is TRBJ1-1, the V gene TRBV12-3 or TRBV12-4, with D unresolved. This CDR3 region has 13 residues. The V end lost 6 bases, the J end lost 11 bases, and 19 bases lay between the germline ends. The DNA of the CDR3 is TGTGCCAGCAGGACGATTCGGGGAATAGTTGCTTTCTTT. This gives the protein CASRTIRGIVAFF.

The chain is built from TRBV27 and TRBJ2-1; 7 bases align to TRBD2. Germline CDR1 and CDR2: MNHEY and SMNVEV (reference sequence). The CDR3 has 14 residues. V lost 10 bases and J lost 0; bases outside the gene matches: 6. The CDR3 DNA reads TGTGCCACAAGGGGCGGGAGCTCCTACAATGAGCAGTTCTTC. This encodes CATRGGSSYNEQFF.

This chain links TRBV4-1 with TRBJ1-6; 7 bases are shared with TRBD1. This CDR3 is 20 amino acids long. The germline CDR1 and CDR2 sequences are MGHRA and YSYEKL. V lost 4 bases, J lost 0 bases, and 15 bases stayed unmatched. CDR3 sequence (DNA): TGCGCCAGCAGCCCCGATTGGGGACAGACTATAAGCTCCTATAATTCACCCCTCCACTTT. The encoded protein is CASSPDWGQTISSYNSPLHF.

This clone is a singleton in its sample. This sequence joins TRBV30 and TRBJ1-5, with D perhaps TRBD1 (6 bases). The germline gives CDR1 GTSNPN, CDR2 SVGIG (reference sequence). CDR3 length: 14 residues. The ends were cut back, 3 bases at V and 3 bases at J, with 12 bases in the middle. CDR3 coding DNA: TGTGCCTGGAGCTTAGGGGGGGTCAATCAGCCCCAGCATTTT. This encodes CAWSLGGVNQPQHF.

The rearrangement joins TRBV10-3 to TRBJ2-7, with a weak D call TRBD2 (5 bases). This CDR3 is built from 15 residues. Germline V gene sequence: CDR1 ENHRY, CDR2 SYGVKD. V dropped 5 bases and J dropped 3 bases, with 17 bases sitting between them. The CDR3 coding sequence is TGTGCCATCAGTCATTTTAGCGAAATCGACTACGAGCAGTACTTC. It yields the protein CAISHFSEIDYEQYF.

This rearrangement joins TRBV7-2 to TRBJ2-1; D ambiguous. This CDR3 contains 15 residues. With 5 bases removed from V and 2 bases from J, the gap between germline ends came to 13 bases. The germline V gene has CDR1 SGHTA and CDR2 FQGNSA. CDR3 in amino acids: CASSAVGGTYNEQFF. CDR3 nucleotides: TGTGCCAGCAGCGCCGTGGGCGGAACCTACAATGAGCAGTTCTTC.

The chain uses TRBV7-9 and TRBJ2-7; D is ambiguous. The length of the CDR3 is 14 residues. The V end lost 6 bases, the J end lost 4 bases, and 16 bases lay between the germline ends. Germline V CDR1 and CDR2: SEHNR, FQNEAQ (reference sequence). DNA for the CDR3: TGTGCCAGCAGGAGAAGTGACGGAGCTTACGAGCAGTACTTC. It codes for CASRRSDGAYEQYF.

V usage is TRBV5-3 and J usage is TRBJ2-3; no firm D call. TRBV5-3 is designated an ORF whose function remains uncertain. The V end lost 1 base, the J end lost 8 bases, and 17 bases lay between the germline ends. The CDR3 totals 15 residues. DNA for the CDR3: TGTGCCAGAAGCTTGAGTCTGAGTTGGTGCTTTACGCAGTATTTT. Protein: CARSLSLSWCFTQYF.

The V call is TRBV5-1, the J call TRBJ2-7; 12 bases fit TRBD1. Per the germline V gene, CDR1 is SGHRS and CDR2 is YFSETQ. The CDR3 loop spans 16 amino acids. With 0 bases clipped from V and 5 bases from J, the junction kept 6 bases outside the gene matches. The CDR3 nucleotides are TGCGCCAGCAGCTTGGAAGGGACAGGGGGCATTAACGAGCAGTACTTC. It encodes CASSLEGTGGINEQYF.

The rearrangement joins TRBV29-1 to TRBJ1-1; D ambiguous. Germline lookup yields CDR1 SQVTM and CDR2 ANQGSEA. CDR3 length equals 11 residues. Trimming cost V 5 bases and J 11 bases, with 15 bases left between them. The chain's CDR3 is CSVFKGRPAFF. The CDR3 region has the DNA TGCAGCGTTTTTAAAGGGAGACCGGCTTTCTTT.

In its sample, this clone was seen once. The chain couples TRBV3-1 (or the pseudogene TRBV3-2) to TRBJ1-5; D unclear. CDR3 length: 14 amino acids. Trimming removed 4 bases at V and 1 base at J, with 8 bases between. Germline CDR1 and CDR2: LGHDT and YNNKEL (reference sequence). The CDR3 is CASSPLPSNQPQHF. The DNA for the CDR3 is TGTGCCAGCAGCCCCCTCCCCAGCAATCAGCCCCAGCATTTT.

The chain employs TRBV5-1 and TRBJ2-4; perhaps TRBD2 as D (6 bases). The CDR3 runs 13 residues. Germline loops: CDR1 SGHRS, CDR2 YFSETQ. The V gene lost 3 bases and the J gene lost 8 bases, with 12 bases spanning the gap. The CDR3: CASSWEVRDIQYF. The DNA of the CDR3 is TGCGCCAGCAGCTGGGAGGTTCGGGACATTCAGTACTTC.

This clone occurred once. The gene calls are TRBV11-2 and TRBJ1-1; 11 bases are shared with TRBD1. CDR1 and CDR2 (germline): SGHAT, FQNNGV. The CDR3 covers 15 residues. V shed 5 bases, J shed 4 bases, and the junction held 6 bases outside the gene matches. The CDR3 region has the DNA TGTGCCAGCAGCCCCGGACAGGGGGCTTTCACTGAAGCTTTCTTT. Its translation: CASSPGQGAFTEAFF.